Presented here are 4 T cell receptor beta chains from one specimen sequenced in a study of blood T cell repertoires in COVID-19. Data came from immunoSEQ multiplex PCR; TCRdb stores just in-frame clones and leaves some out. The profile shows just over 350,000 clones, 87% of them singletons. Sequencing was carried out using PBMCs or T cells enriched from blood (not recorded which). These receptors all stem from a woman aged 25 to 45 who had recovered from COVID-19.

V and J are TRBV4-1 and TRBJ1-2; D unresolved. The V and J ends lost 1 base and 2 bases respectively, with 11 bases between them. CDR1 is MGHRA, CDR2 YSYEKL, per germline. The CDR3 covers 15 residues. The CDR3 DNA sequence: TGCGCCAGCAGCCAAGCCCACAGTTCCAACTATGGCTACACCTTC. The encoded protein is CASSQAHSSNYGYTF.

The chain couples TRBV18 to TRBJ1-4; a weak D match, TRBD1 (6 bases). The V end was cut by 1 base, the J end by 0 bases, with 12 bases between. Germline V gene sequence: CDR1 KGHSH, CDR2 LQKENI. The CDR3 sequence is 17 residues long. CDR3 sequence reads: CASSPRDTGATNEKLFF. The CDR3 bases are TGTGCCAGCTCACCACGGGACACTGGGGCAACTAATGAAAAACTGTTTTTT. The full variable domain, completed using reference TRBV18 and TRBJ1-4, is NAGVMQNPRHLVRRRGQEARLRCSPMKGHSHVYWYRQLPEEGLKFMVYLQKENIIDESGMPKERFSAEFPKEGPSILRIQQVVRGDSAAYFCASSPRDTGATNEKLFFGSGTQLSVL.

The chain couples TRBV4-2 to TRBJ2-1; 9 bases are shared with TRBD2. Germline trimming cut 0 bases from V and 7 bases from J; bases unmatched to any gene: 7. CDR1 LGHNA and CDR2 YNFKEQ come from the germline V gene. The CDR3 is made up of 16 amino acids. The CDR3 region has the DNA TGTGCCAGCAGCCAAGATGTAATAGCGGGGGAAAATGAGCAGTTCTTC. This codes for CASSQDVIAGENEQFF.

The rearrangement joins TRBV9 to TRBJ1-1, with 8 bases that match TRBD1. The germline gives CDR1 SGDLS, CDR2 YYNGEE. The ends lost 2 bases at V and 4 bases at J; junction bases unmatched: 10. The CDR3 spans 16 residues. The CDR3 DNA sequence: TGTGCCAGCAGCGTGGCCAAAGACAGGGGTGGCACTGAAGCTTTCTTT. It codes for CASSVAKDRGGTEAFF.